This T cell receptor (beta chain) comes out of a study of cytomegalovirus exposure and HLA in healthy donors. Study results and limitations: Reported performance of the classifier showed diagnosis of cytomegalovirus status with high specificity and sensitivity. The study recorded 164 TCR beta chains that were cytomegalovirus-associated. First-cohort TCR clusters were later found to tend to co-occur in the approximately 110 validation repertoires.

Measured with immunoSEQ multiplex PCR; TCRdb has only the in-frame clones, and not every one. The repertoire holds 150,000 or so clones, about 83% seen once, with 1.4% in the top ten. From germline, CDR1 is MNHEY and CDR2 SMNVEV (reference sequence). There are 13 residues in the CDR3. As for this clone: Its antigen is still unknown. An end of the junction differs from the germline gene, which may be a read error.

The sequenced sample consisted of PBMCs. The receptor's source is a woman aged 25 to 39 in good health and CMV-seronegative. The chain employs TRBV27 and TRBJ2-1; 8 bases line up with TRBD1. The CDR3 spells CGTGQVSYNEQFF. The DNA of the CDR3 is TGCGGGACAGGACAGGTTTCCTACAATGAGCAGTTCTTC.